This paragraph covers one TCR beta chain sequence. Its antigen is still unknown. The sample comes from a study of T cell responses to AZD1222 COVID-19 vaccine. General study points: Samples come after the peak T cell response, not at day 14. Clonal diversity was possibly underestimated; the donors were predominantly white British and more often female. Unmutated variant regions are reportedly targeted by nearly half of spike-specific TCRs. The study identified only five to seven AZD1222 recipients as seropositive at baseline.

The V gene lost 2 bases and the J gene lost 8 bases, with 15 bases spanning the gap. Germline CDR1 MNHNY, CDR2 SVGAGI (reference sequence). The CDR3 consists of 15 residues. Assay used: immunoSEQ multiplex PCR; TCRdb lists only in-frame clones, some missing. There are about 83,000 clones in the sample; more than 75% occur only once, and roughly 9.4% lies in the top ten. The sample consisted of peripheral blood, taken on day 0 of AZD1222 vaccination. The receptor was isolated from an adult in good health. The chain joins TRBV6-6 to TRBJ1-4; D might be TRBD1 (5 bases). The DNA for the CDR3 is TGTGCCAGCAGTTACGATTCCCAGGGAAGGGAAAAACTGTTTTTT. The encoded protein is CASSYDSQGREKLFF.